Presented here are 3 T cell receptor beta chains from one specimen sequenced in a study of T cell responses to AZD1222 COVID-19 vaccine. Sequencing used immunoSEQ multiplex PCR; TCRdb keeps in-frame clones, though not all of them. This table holds 160,000 or so clones, 90% to 95% found once. The sample in question was peripheral blood, obtained on day 0 of MenACWY control vaccination. Source of these receptors: an adult in good health.

This CDR3 reads CASSTTPTAGDTQYF. The CDR3 nucleotides read TGTGCCAGCAGCACGACCCCGACTGCAGGAGATACGCAGTATTTT. The chain has TRBV9 and TRBJ2-3; D is uncertain. The CDR3 consists of 15 residues. CDR1 is SGDLS and CDR2 is YYNGEE in the germline V gene. The V end was cut by 4 bases, the J end by 5 bases, with 17 bases between.

V usage is TRBV2 and J usage is TRBJ1-4; D remains unclear. Trimming cost V 7 bases and J 4 bases, with 10 bases left between them. Per the germline V gene, CDR1 is SNHLY and CDR2 is FYNNEI. The CDR3 contains 13 residues. CDR3 coding DNA: TGTGCCAGCACGGCACAGCATAATGAAAAACTGTTTTTT. The encoded protein is CASTAQHNEKLFF.

The chain combines TRBV9 with TRBJ1-2; TRBD1 might be the D (5 bases). In germline, CDR1 is SGDLS, CDR2 YYNGEE. The CDR3 loop spans 11 amino acids. The DNA for the CDR3 is TGTCCCCGGGGCCCAAGCTATGGCTACACCTTC. Translating it yields CPRGPSYGYTF. The full variable domain, completed using reference TRBV9 and TRBJ1-2, is DSGVTQTPKHLITATGQRVTLRCSPRSGDLSVYWYQQSLDQGLQFLIQYYNGEERAKGNILERFSAQQFPDLHSELNLSSLELGDSALYFCPRGPSYGYTFGSGTRLTVV.